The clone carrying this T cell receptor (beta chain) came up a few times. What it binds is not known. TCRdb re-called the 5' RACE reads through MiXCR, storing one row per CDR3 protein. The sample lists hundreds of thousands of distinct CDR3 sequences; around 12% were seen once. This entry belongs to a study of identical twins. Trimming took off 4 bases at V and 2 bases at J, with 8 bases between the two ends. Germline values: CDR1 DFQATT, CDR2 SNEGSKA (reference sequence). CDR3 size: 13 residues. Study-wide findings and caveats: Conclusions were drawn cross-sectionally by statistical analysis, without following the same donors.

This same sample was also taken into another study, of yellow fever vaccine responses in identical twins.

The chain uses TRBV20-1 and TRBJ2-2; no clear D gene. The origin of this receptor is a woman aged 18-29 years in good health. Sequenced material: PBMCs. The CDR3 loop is CSATRFNTGELFF. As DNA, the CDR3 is TGCAGTGCTACGAGATTCAACACCGGGGAGCTGTTTTTT.